Listed here are 19 T cell receptor beta chains from one sample, sequenced in a study of T cell repertoires in cytomegalovirus infection. MiXCR, applied by TCRdb to the reads, yields one record per CDR3 protein. The data contain 450,000 to 600,000 distinct CDR3 sequences, roughly 42% of them singletons. No antigen has been assigned to these receptors. Material: cultured PBMCs, obtained from culture after CMV antigen stimulation. These receptors were obtained from a human donor in good health (CMV status not recorded). Some clones in this sample may be carry-over from other donors' samples.

This chain connects TRBV11-2 to TRBJ2-7; TRBD2 aligns across 12 bases. The CDR3 loop spans 15 amino acids. Looked up from germline, CDR1 is SGHAT and CDR2 is FQNNGV. Trimming removed 5 bases from V and 3 bases from J; junction bases left unmatched: 5. CDR3 residues: CASSVTSGSFYEQYF. CDR3 nucleotide sequence: TGTGCCAGCAGCGTGACTAGCGGGAGTTTCTACGAGCAGTACTTC.

The chain links TRBV20-1 to TRBJ1-2; D ambiguous. CDR1 is DFQATT and CDR2 is SNEGSKA in the germline V gene (reference sequence). The CDR3 length is 17 residues. The germline V and J ends were trimmed by 5 bases and 4 bases, with 26 bases remaining between them. CDR3 in amino acids: CSAPNREGGSAVYGYTF. The CDR3 DNA follows: TGCAGTGCTCCCAACCGGGAGGGAGGGTCGGCGGTCTATGGCTACACCTTC.

This chain links TRBV6-8 with TRBJ2-2; 7 nucleotides match TRBD1. V trimming: 0 bases; J trimming: 6 bases; junction bases outside the gene matches: 4. CDR3 length equals 15 residues. From germline, CDR1 is MNHGY and CDR2 SAAAGT. This CDR3 is CASSYSGQVAGELFF. The DNA of the CDR3 is TGTGCCAGCAGTTACTCCGGACAGGTTGCCGGGGAGCTGTTTTTT.

The sample holds a few counts of this clonotype. The CDR3 protein is CASIPDGNSYNEQFF. The CDR3 bases are TGTGCCAGCATCCCGGACGGAAACAGCTACAATGAGCAGTTCTTC. The chain uses TRBV7-2 and TRBJ2-1; D not resolved. The V gene lost 7 bases and the J gene lost 3 bases, with 16 bases spanning the gap. Germline V gene data show CDR1 as SGHTA and CDR2 as FQGNSA. This CDR3 has 15 amino acids.

The chain combines TRBV19 with TRBJ1-5, with D possibly matching TRBD1 (5 bases). Deletions cut 8 bases from V and 5 bases from J, with 16 bases between. The germline gives CDR1 LNHDA, CDR2 SQIVND (reference sequence). This CDR3 is built from 14 residues. The CDR3 DNA reads as TGTGCCAGTCGCAGTCGAAGGGGAGATCAGCCCCAGCATTTT. Its protein product is CASRSRRGDQPQHF.

The gene calls are TRBV7-8 and TRBJ2-3; D gene unclear. Trimming took off 6 bases at V and 5 bases at J, with 12 bases between the two ends. Germline V gives CDR1 SGHVS, CDR2 FQNEAQ. The CDR3 extends over 13 amino acids. CDR3 in amino acids: CASSLLSEDTQYF. The CDR3 DNA sequence: TGTGCCAGCAGTTTGTTATCGGAAGATACGCAGTATTTT.

This clonotype was seen a few times. The chain combines TRBV19 with TRBJ2-5; 7 bases agree with TRBD2. The CDR3 runs 13 residues. V trimming: 3 bases; J trimming: 5 bases; junction bases outside the gene matches: 3. The germline CDR1 and CDR2 sequences are LNHDA and SQIVND (reference sequence). CDR3 DNA sequence: TGTGCCAGTAGTATTCTGGGAGGGGAGACCCAGTACTTC. Translated: CASSILGGETQYF.

This chain joins TRBV7-2 and TRBJ2-1; TRBD2 is a possible D gene (5 bases). The CDR3 runs 16 residues. The germline gives CDR1 SGHTA, CDR2 FQGNSA. Trimming removed 5 bases from V and 1 base from J, with 15 bases in between. The chain's CDR3 is CASSAGRAQSYNEQFF. The CDR3 coding sequence is TGTGCCAGCAGCGCGGGCCGGGCCCAGTCCTACAATGAGCAGTTCTTC. Drawing the rest from reference TRBV7-2 and TRBJ2-1, the complete variable domain is GAGVSQSPSNKVTEKGKDVELRCDPISGHTALYWYRQSLGQGLEFLIYFQGNSAPDKSGLPSDRFSAERTGGSVSTLTIQRTQQEDSAVYLCASSAGRAQSYNEQFFGPGTRLTVL.

This clonotype was counted a few times. The CDR3 reads CASSRRGDTEAFF. The CDR3 bases are TGTGCCAGCAGCCGCAGGGGGGACACTGAAGCTTTCTTT. The gene calls are TRBV6-5 and TRBJ1-1; 7 nucleotides agree with TRBD1. The CDR3 length is 13 residues. V dropped 6 bases and J dropped 3; count of bases not matched to a gene: 4. The germline V gene encodes CDR1 MNHEY and CDR2 SVGAGI.

This clonotype was detected many times. J is TRBJ2-5 and V is TRBV7-2; a possible D gene is TRBD2 (6 bases). The CDR3 extends over 16 amino acids. Germline V gene sequence: CDR1 SGHTA, CDR2 FQGNSA. V shed 4 bases and J shed 1 base, with 16 bases lying between them. The CDR3 protein is CASSYIAVGVQETQYF. CDR3 DNA sequence: TGTGCCAGCAGCTATATAGCGGTCGGGGTCCAAGAGACCCAGTACTTC. Drawing the rest from reference TRBV7-2 and TRBJ2-5, the complete variable domain is GAGVSQSPSNKVTEKGKDVELRCDPISGHTALYWYRQSLGQGLEFLIYFQGNSAPDKSGLPSDRFSAERTGGSVSTLTIQRTQQEDSAVYLCASSYIAVGVQETQYFGPGTRLLVL.

The table lists this clonotype with a count of one. A read error may produce the germline difference seen at one junction end. The V gene is TRBV7-8, the J gene TRBJ2-1; 11 bases line up with TRBD2. Germline lookup yields CDR1 SGHVS and CDR2 FQNEAQ. The CDR3 extends over 19 amino acids. The DNA of the CDR3 is TGTGCCAGCAGCTTAGCCCCCCCCAGACTAGCGGGGACCTCGGATGAGCAGGTCTTC. Translation: CASSLAPPRLAGTSDEQVF.

This clonotype was found a few times. CDR3 sequence reads: CASCRQGASVDTGELFF. CDR3 coding DNA: TGTGCCAGCTGTAGACAGGGGGCTTCTGTAGACACCGGGGAGCTGTTTTTT. The chain recombines TRBV6-1 with TRBJ2-2, with TRBD1 identical over 10 bases. With V trimmed by 8 bases and J by 3 bases, 12 bases remained unmatched. The CDR3 runs 17 residues. Germline CDR1 is MNHNS and CDR2 is SASEGT.

Only a few counts were recorded for this clonotype. The chain carries TRBV7-1 and TRBJ1-6, with a possible D match to TRBD1 (5 bases). TRBV7-1 counts as an open reading frame of uncertain function. The germline V and J ends were trimmed by 1 base and 3 bases, with 7 bases remaining between them. The CDR3 loop spans 15 amino acids. CDR3 nucleotide sequence: TGTGCCAGCAGCTCAGACAGGCTCTATAATTCACCCCTCCACTTT. Its translation: CASSSDRLYNSPLHF.

The chain uses TRBV6-1 and TRBJ2-1; D unclear. With 6 bases removed from V and 8 bases from J, the gap between germline ends came to 14 bases. This CDR3 contains 13 residues. CDR1 and CDR2 from the germline V gene are MNHNS and SASEGT. In nucleotides, the CDR3 is TGTGCCAGCAGCCCCACGTTTGCTGATGAGCAGTTCTTC. It specifies CASSPTFADEQFF.

V usage is TRBV7-7 and J usage is TRBJ2-2; 7 bases map to TRBD1. The length of the CDR3 is 14 residues. The J segment lost 7 bases and the V segment lost 4 bases, leaving 6 bases of the junction unmatched. The germline CDR1 and CDR2 sequences are SSHAT and FNYEAQ (reference sequence). DNA for the CDR3: TGTGCCAGCAGCTCCCAGGGGGAAATCGGGGAGCTGTTTTTT. As protein: CASSSQGEIGELFF. Drawing the rest from reference TRBV7-7 and TRBJ2-2, the complete variable domain is GAGVSQSPRYKVTKRGQDVTLRCDPISSHATLYWYQQALGQGPEFLTYFNYEAQPDKSGLPSDRFSAERPEGSISTLTIQRTEQRDSAMYRCASSSQGEIGELFFGEGSRLTVL.

This clonotype has just a few counts. The chain couples TRBV7-8 to TRBJ1-6; D remains unclear. The CDR3 extends over 15 amino acids. Per the germline V gene, CDR1 is SGHVS and CDR2 is FQNEAQ. The V gene lost 2 bases and the J gene lost 8 bases, with 13 bases spanning the gap. In DNA, the CDR3 is TGTGCCAGCAGCTTAACGGCCAGATTGGATTCACCCCTCCACTTT. This encodes CASSLTARLDSPLHF.

The chain couples TRBV19 to TRBJ2-2, with a tentative D call TRBD2 (5 bases). The CDR3 has 14 residues. V lost 5 bases to trimming and J lost 6 bases, with 13 bases between them. The germline V gene encodes CDR1 LNHDA and CDR2 SQIVND (reference sequence). The CDR3 spells CASSPSVGAGELFF. The CDR3 DNA is TGTGCCAGTAGTCCCTCGGTCGGGGCCGGGGAGCTGTTTTTT.

The rearrangement links TRBV6-5 to TRBJ1-1, with no clear D. Germline CDR1 reads MNHEY; CDR2 reads SVGAGI. CDR3 length: 11 residues. The V and J ends lost 10 bases and 11 bases respectively, with 17 bases between them. CDR3 residues: CATTAWGMAFF. The DNA for the CDR3 is TGTGCCACCACAGCTTGGGGTATGGCTTTCTTT.

This clonotype was seen ten or more times. The rearrangement uses TRBV7-2 and TRBJ1-1, with 7 bases identical to TRBD1. Per the germline V gene, CDR1 is SGHTA and CDR2 is FQGNSA. CDR3 length: 14 amino acids. The ends lost 5 bases at V and 4 bases at J; junction bases unmatched: 7. The CDR3 coding sequence is TGTGCCAGCAGCGCCAGGGGGGGTGGCACTGAAGCTTTCTTT. Translating gives CASSARGGGTEAFF.